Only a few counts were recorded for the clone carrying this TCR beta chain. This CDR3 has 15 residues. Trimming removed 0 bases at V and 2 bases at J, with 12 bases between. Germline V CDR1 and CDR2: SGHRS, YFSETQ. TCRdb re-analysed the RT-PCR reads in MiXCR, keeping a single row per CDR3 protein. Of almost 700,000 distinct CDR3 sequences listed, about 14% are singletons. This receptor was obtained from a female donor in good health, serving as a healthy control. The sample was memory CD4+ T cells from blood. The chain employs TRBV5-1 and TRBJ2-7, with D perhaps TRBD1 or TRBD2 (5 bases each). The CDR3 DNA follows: TGCGCCAGCAGCTTGGATGGGACGGACGCCTACGAGCAGTACTTC. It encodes CASSLDGTDAYEQYF. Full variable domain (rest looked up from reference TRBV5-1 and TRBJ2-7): KAGVTQTPRYLIKTRGQQVTLSCSPISGHRSVSWYQQTPGQGLQFLFEYFSETQRNKGNFPGRFSGRQFSNSRSEMNVSTLELGDSALYLCASSLDGTDAYEQYFGPGTRLTVT.